This T cell receptor (beta chain) was obtained from a study of blood T cells in healthy people across ages. The use of a sample-barcoded 5' primer and a J-beta primer mix characterized a second PCR of roughly 7 to 11 cycles. A single record per CDR3 protein comes from TCRdb applying MiXCR to the 5' RACE reads. This table holds some 880,000 distinct CDR3 sequences, about 34% found once. Germline lookup yields CDR1 SQVTM and CDR2 ANQGSEA. The CDR3 length is 17 residues. The V gene lost 1 base and the J gene lost 10 bases, with 26 bases spanning the gap. The origin of this receptor is a man aged 18-30 years in good health. Sample: blood. This chain joins TRBV29-1 and TRBJ2-1; possibly TRBD1 for D (5 bases). The CDR3, as DNA: TGCAGCGTTGAAGGTAGGGGCGCAGGGTTCAGGGCGCGGGAGCAGTTCTTC. Protein: CSVEGRGAGFRAREQFF.